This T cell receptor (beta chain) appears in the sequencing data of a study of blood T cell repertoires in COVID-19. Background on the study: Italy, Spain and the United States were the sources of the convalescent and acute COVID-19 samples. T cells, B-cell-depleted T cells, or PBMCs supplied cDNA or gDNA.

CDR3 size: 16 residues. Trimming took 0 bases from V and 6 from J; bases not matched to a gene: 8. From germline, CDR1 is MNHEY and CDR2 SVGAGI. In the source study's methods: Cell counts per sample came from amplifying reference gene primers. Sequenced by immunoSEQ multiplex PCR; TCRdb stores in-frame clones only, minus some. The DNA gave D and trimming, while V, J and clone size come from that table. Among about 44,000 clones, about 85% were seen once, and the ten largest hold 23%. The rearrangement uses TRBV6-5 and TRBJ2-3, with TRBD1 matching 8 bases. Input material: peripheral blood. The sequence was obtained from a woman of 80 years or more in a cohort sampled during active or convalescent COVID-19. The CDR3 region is CASSYSRQGASDTQYF. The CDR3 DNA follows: TGTGCCAGCAGTTACTCGCGGCAGGGGGCATCCGATACGCAGTATTTT.